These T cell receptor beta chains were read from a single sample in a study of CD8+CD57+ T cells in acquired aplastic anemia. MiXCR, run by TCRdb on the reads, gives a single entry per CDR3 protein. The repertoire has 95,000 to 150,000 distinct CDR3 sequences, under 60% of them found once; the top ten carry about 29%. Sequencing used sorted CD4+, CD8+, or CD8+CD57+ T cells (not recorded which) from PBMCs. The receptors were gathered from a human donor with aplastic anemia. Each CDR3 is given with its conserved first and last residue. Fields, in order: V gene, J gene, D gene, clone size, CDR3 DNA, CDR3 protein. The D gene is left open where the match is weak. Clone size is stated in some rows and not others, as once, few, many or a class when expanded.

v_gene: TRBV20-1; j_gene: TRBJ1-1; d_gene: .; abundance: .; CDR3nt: TGCAGTGCGAATGGTGGGGTCGAGACTGAAGCTTTCTTT; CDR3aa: CSANGGVETEAFF
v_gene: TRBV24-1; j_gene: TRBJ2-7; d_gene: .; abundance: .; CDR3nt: TGTGCCACCAGTGCGTCGCTCCGGGCAGCCGAGCAGTACTTC; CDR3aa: CATSASLRAAEQYF
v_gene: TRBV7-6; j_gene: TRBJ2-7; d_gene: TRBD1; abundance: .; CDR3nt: TGTGCCAGCAGCCCCGGGACAGGGGCTTCTAGGCGAGCCTACGAGCAGTACTTC; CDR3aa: CASSPGTGASRRAYEQYF
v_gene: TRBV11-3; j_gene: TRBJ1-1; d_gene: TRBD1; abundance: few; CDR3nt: TGTGCCAGCAGCGCTCGGACAGGGGGGACTGAAGCTTTCTTT; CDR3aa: CASSARTGGTEAFF
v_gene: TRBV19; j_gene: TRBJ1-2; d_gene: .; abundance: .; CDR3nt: TGTGCCAGTTTAGGGACGGAGAGTGATTACTATGGCTACACCTTC; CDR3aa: CASLGTESDYYGYTF
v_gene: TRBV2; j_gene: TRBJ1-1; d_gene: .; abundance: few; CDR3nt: TGTGCCAGCGGGGAACAGGGCAACACTGAAGCTTTCTTT; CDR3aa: CASGEQGNTEAFF
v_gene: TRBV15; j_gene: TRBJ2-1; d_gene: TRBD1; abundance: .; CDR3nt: TGTGCCACCAGCAGATCGACAGGGGGTTACAATGAGCAGTTCTTC; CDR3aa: CATSRSTGGYNEQFF
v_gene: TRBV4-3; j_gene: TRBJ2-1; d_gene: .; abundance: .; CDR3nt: TGCGCCAGCAGCGCCAGACAGGGCGGGGATGAGCAGTTCTTC; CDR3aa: CASSARQGGDEQFF
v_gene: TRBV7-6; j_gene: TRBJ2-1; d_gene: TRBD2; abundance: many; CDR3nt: TGTGCCAGCAGCTTCCGACTAGCGGGGGTCGATGAGCAGTTCTTC; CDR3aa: CASSFRLAGVDEQFF
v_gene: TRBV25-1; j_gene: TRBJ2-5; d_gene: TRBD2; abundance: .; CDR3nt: TGTGCCAGCAGTAGGTCAGCGGGGGAAGAGACCCAGTACTTC; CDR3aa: CASSRSAGEETQYF
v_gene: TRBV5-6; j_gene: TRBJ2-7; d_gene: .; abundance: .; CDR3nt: TGTGCCAGCAGCTTGGATCCTTTGGGTTCCGAGCAGTACTTC; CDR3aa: CASSLDPLGSEQYF
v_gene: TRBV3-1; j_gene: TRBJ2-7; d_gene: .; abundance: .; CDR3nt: TGTGCCAGCAGCCAAGAAGTGACAGGACTTCACTCCTACGAGCAGTACTTC; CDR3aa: CASSQEVTGLHSYEQYF
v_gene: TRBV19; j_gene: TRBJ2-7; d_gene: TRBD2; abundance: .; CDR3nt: TGTGCCAGTAGTACTTACCTAGCGGGAGGACCCGAGCAGTACTTC; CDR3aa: CASSTYLAGGPEQYF
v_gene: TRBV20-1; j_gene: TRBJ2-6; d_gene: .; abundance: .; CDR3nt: TGCAGTGCTAGCTCCAGTGGGGGCTCAAGCTCTGGGGCCAACGTCCTGACTTTC; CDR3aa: CSASSSGGSSSGANVLTF
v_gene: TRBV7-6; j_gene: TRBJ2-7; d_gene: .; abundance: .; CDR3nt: TGTGCCAGCAGCCCCGGGACATATACCTACGAGCAGTACTTC; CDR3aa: CASSPGTYTYEQYF
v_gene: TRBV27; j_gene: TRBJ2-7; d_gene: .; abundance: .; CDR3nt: TGTGCCAGCGGACGCGGCACCAAGCAGTACTTC; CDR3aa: CASGRGTKQYF
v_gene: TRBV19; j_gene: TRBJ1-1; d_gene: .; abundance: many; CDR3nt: TGTGCCAGTAGCTCTGACAGTCCTTATGCTTTCTTT; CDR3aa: CASSSDSPYAFF
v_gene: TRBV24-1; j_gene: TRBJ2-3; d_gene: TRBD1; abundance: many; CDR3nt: TGTGCCGTCCGGACAGGGTTGGGCCTCAGCACAGATACGCAGTATTTT; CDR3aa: CAVRTGLGLSTDTQYF
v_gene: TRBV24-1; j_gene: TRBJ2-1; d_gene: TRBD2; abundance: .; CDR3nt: TGTGCCACCAGTGATTCTCGGACTAGCGGAAGGAATGAGCAGTTCTTC; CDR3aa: CATSDSRTSGRNEQFF
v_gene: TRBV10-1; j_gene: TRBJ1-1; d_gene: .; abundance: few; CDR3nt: TGCGCCAGCAGTGAGCGTGCAAACACTGAAGCTTTCTTT; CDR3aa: CASSERANTEAFF
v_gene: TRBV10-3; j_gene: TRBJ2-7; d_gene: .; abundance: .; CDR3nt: TGTGCCATCAGTGAGTTCGCGGGGCAAGCGGAACAGCAGTACTTC; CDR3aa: CAISEFAGQAEQQYF
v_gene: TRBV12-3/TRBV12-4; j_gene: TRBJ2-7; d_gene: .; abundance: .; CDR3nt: TGTGCCAGCAGCCGCACCTCCGGGACAACCGAGCAGTACTTC; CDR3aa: CASSRTSGTTEQYF
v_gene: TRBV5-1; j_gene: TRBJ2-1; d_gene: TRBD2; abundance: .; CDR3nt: TGCGCCAGCAGCTCCGGGACTAGCGGGGGGTCCTTTGATGAGCAGTTCTTC; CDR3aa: CASSSGTSGGSFDEQFF
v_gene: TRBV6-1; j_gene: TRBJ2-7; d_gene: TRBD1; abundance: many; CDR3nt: TGTGCCAGCAGGACAGGGTCCCTCTCCTACGAGCAGTACTTC; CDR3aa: CASRTGSLSYEQYF
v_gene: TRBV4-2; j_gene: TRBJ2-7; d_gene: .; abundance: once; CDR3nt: TGTGCCAGCAGCCAAGAAGAGAGCGGCTCCTACGAGCAGTACTTC; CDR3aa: CASSQEESGSYEQYF
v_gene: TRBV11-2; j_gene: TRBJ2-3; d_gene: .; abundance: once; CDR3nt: TGTGCCAGCAGCTTCGGAACGTTAGATACGCAGTATTTT; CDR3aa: CASSFGTLDTQYF
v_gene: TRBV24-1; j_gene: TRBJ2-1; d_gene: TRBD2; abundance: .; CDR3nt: TGTGCCACCCGACACGGACTAGCGGGGGGTTACAATGAGCAGTTCTTC; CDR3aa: CATRHGLAGGYNEQFF
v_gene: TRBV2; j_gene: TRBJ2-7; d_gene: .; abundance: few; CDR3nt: TGTGCCAGCAGTGACCCGGTGATAGGCCCCTACGAGCAGTACTTC; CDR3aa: CASSDPVIGPYEQYF
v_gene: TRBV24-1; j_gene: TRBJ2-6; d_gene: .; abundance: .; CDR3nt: TGTGCCACCAATCCGGGTTCTGGGGCCAACGTCCTGACTTTC; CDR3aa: CATNPGSGANVLTF
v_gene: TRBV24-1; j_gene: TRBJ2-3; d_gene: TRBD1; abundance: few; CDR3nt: TGTGCCACCAGTGATACAGGGGGCACAGATACGCAGTATTTT; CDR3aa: CATSDTGGTDTQYF
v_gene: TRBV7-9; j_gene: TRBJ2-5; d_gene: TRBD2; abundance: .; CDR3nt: TGTGCCAGCGCCCTCAGCGGGGCCCGAGAGACCCAGTACTTC; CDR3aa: CASALSGARETQYF
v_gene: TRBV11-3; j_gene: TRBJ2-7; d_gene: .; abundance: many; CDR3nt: TGTGCCAGCAGCTTAGATCGGGGGGCAGGGTACGAGCAGTACTTC; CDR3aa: CASSLDRGAGYEQYF
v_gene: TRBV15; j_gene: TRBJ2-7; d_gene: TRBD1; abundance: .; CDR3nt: TGTGCCACGACAGGGACAGGGGGATTCAACGAGCAGTACTTC; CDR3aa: CATTGTGGFNEQYF
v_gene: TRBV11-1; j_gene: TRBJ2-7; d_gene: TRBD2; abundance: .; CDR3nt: TGTGCCAGCAGCTTAGCCAGCGGGACGATAATCTTCTACGAGCAGTACTTC; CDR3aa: CASSLASGTIIFYEQYF
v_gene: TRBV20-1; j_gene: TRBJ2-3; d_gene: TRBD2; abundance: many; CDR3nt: TGCAGTGCTAGAGATCTCCTAGCGGCTAGCACAGATACGCAGTATTTT; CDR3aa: CSARDLLAASTDTQYF
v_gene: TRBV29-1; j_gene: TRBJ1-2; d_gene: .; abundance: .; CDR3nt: TGCAGCGTTGTATCCTTGCGGGGCTACACCTTC; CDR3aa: CSVVSLRGYTF
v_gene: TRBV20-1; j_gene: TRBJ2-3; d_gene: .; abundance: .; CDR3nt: TGCAGTGCTAGAGCGCGACGTGCGGGGGCCGTTCAAGATACGCAGTATTTT; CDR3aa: CSARARRAGAVQDTQYF
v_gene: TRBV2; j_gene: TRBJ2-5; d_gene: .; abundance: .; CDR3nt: TGTGCCAGCCAAACAGAATCCGAGACCCAGTACTTC; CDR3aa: CASQTESETQYF
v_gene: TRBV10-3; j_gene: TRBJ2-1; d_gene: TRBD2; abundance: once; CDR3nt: TGTGCCATCAGTGGTCCAAGGACTAGCGATGAGCAGTTCTTC; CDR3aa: CAISGPRTSDEQFF
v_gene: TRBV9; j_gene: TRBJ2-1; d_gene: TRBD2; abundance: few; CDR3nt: TGTGCCAGCAGCGGGCCCAGCGGGGGGTTCTACAATGAGCAGTTCTTC; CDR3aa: CASSGPSGGFYNEQFF
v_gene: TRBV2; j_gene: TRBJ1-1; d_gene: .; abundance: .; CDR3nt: TGTGCCAGCAGTGACCTGGAGGAAACTGAAGCTTTCTTT; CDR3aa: CASSDLEETEAFF
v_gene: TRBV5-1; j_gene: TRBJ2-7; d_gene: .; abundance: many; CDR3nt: TGCGCCAGCAGCGGAAGGGACGGCTCCTACGAGCAGTACTTC; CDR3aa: CASSGRDGSYEQYF
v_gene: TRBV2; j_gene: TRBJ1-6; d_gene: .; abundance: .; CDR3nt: TGTGCCAGCAGTGAGATCGGGGCGGCCCTCCACTTT; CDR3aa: CASSEIGAALHF
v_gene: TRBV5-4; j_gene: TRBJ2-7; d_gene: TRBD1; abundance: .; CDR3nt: TGTGCCAGCAGCGTTAGGGGGCTCTACGAGCAGTACTTC; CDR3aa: CASSVRGLYEQYF
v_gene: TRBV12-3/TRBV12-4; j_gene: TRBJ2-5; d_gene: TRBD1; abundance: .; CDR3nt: TGTGCCAGCAGTCCCGGACAGGAAATATACCAAGAGACCCAGTACTTC; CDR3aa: CASSPGQEIYQETQYF
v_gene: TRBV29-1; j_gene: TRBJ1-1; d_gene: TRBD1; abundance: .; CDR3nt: TGCAGCGTTGAACGGGGGACAGGGATAATGGGAGCTTTCTTT; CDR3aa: CSVERGTGIMGAFF
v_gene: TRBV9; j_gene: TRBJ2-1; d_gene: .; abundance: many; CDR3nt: TGTGCCAGCAGCCTGACGGACAGTTACAATGAGCAGTTCTTC; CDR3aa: CASSLTDSYNEQFF
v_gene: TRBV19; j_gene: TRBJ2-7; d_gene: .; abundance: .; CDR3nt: TGTGCCAGTAGTATAGTAGGCGTCTACGAGCAGTACTTC; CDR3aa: CASSIVGVYEQYF
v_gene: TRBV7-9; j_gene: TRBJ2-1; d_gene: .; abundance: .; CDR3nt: TGTGCCGGCAGCTTAGTAGGTGGCGAGCAGTTCTTC; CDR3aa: CAGSLVGGEQFF
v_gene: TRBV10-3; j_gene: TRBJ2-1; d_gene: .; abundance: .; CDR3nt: TGTGCCATCAGTCGACAGGACAATGAGCAGTTCTTC; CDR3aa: CAISRQDNEQFF
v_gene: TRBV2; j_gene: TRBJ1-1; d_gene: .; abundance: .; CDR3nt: TGTGCCAGCAGGACTACGGGACAACTCGCCCGGGGAGCTTTCTTT; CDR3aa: CASRTTGQLARGAFF
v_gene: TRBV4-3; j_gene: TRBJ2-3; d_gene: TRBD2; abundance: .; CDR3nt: TGCGCCAGCAGCCAAAAGTCTAGCGGGGGCACAGATACGCAGTATTTT; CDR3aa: CASSQKSSGGTDTQYF
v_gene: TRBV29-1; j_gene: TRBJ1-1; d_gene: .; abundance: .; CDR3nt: TGCAGCGTTGCTTACGGACACCCTGAAGCTTTCTTT; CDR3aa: CSVAYGHPEAFF
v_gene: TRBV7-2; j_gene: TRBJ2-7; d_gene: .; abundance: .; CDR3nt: TGTGCCAGCAGCTTAGTTAGCGGAGCTACCTACGAGCAGTACTTC; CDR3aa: CASSLVSGATYEQYF
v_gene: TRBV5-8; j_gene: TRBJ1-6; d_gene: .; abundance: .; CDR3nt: TGTGCCAGCAGCCGGTGGCCGACCTATAATTCACCCCTCCACTTT; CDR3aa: CASSRWPTYNSPLHF
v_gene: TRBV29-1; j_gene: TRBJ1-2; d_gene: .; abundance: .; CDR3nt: TGCAGCGTTGATGTCGGGACGCACTATGGCTACACCTTC; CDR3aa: CSVDVGTHYGYTF
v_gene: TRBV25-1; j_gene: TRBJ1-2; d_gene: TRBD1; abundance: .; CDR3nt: TGTGCCAGCAGTGACCCAGGGGACAGGACTTATGGCTACACCTTC; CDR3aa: CASSDPGDRTYGYTF
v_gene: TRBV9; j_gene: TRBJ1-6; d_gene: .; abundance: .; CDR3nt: TGTGCCAGCAGTACCGCAGGTCAAGGGTCACCCCTCCACTTT; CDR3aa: CASSTAGQGSPLHF
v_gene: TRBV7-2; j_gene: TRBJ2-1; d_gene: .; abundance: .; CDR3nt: TGTGCCAGCAGCTTAGCGGGGGCAGGGCTCAATGAGCAGTTCTTC; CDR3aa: CASSLAGAGLNEQFF
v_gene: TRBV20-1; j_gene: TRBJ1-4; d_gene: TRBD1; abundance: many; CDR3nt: TGCAGTGCCACCGTAGAGGGGGCTGGTGAAAAACTGTTTTTT; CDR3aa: CSATVEGAGEKLFF